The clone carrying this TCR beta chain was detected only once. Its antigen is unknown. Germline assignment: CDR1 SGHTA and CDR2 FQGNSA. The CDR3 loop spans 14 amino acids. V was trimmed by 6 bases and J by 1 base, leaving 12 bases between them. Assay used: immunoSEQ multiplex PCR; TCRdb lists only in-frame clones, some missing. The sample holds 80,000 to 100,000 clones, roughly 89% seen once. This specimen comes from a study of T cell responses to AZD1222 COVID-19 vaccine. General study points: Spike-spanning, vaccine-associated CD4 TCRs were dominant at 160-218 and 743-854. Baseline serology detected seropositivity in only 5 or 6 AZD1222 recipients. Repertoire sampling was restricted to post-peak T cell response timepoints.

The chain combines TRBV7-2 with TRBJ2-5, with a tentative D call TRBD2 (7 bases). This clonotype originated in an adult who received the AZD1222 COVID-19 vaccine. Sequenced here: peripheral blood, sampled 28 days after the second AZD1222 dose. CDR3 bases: TGTGCCAGCAGATCGGGGGGCCTCCAAGAGACCCAGTACTTC. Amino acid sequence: CASRSGGLQETQYF. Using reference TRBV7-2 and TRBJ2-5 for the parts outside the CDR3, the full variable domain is GAGVSQSPSNKVTEKGKDVELRCDPISGHTALYWYRQSLGQGLEFLIYFQGNSAPDKSGLPSDRFSAERTGGSVSTLTIQRTQQEDSAVYLCASRSGGLQETQYFGPGTRLLVL.